Below, 5 T cell receptor beta chains from the same sample are listed, as sequenced in a study of blood T cell repertoires in COVID-19. Only in-frame clones appear in the TCRdb table, and some are missing; sequencing was by immunoSEQ multiplex PCR. The table includes 120,000 or so clones, around 77% detected once. The specimen sequenced was peripheral blood. Source of these receptors: a human donor in a cohort sampled during active COVID-19.

The V gene is TRBV19, the J gene TRBJ2-7; 8 nucleotides match TRBD1. V was clipped by 7 bases and J by 6 bases; unmatched bases: 8. CDR1 and CDR2 from the germline V gene are LNHDA and SQIVND (reference sequence). This CDR3 comprises 13 residues. The CDR3 protein is CASKEQGDLEQYF. CDR3 nucleotide sequence: TGTGCCAGTAAGGAACAGGGGGATCTCGAGCAGTACTTC. Supplemented by reference TRBV19 and TRBJ2-7, the full variable domain reads DGGITQSPKYLFRKEGQNVTLSCEQNLNHDAMYWYRQDPGQGLRLIYYSQIVNDFQKGDIAEGYSVSREKKESFPLTVTSAQKNPTAFYLCASKEQGDLEQYFGPGTRLTVT.

V usage is TRBV21-1 and J usage is TRBJ2-7; the table's D call TRBD2 went unverified against the DNA. TRBV21-1 is termed a pseudogene. The CDR3 spans 14 residues. The CDR3 loop reads CASRATSDSYEQYF. The CDR3 DNA reads as TGTGCCAGCAGAGCGACTAGCGACTCCTACGAGCAGTACTTC.

This chain joins TRBV27 and TRBJ2-3, with a tentative D call TRBD2 (6 bases). Trimming stripped 1 base from V and 4 bases from J, with 21 bases between. The CDR3 runs to 18 residues. The germline CDR1 and CDR2 sequences are MNHEY and SMNVEV (reference sequence). This CDR3 reads CASSLLSKTDWGADTQYF. CDR3 DNA: TGTGCCAGCAGTTTATTATCTAAGACGGACTGGGGGGCAGATACGCAGTATTTT.

The chain links TRBV3-1 (or the pseudogene TRBV3-2) to TRBJ2-1; D uncertain. Germline assignment: CDR1 LGHDT and CDR2 YNNKEL (reference sequence). This CDR3 region has 13 residues. The V end was cut by 5 bases, the J end by 8 bases, with 13 bases between. The CDR3 sequence is CASSISPFDEQFF. CDR3 nucleotide sequence: TGTGCCAGCAGCATCAGTCCCTTTGATGAGCAGTTCTTC.

The chain has TRBV5-1 and TRBJ2-7, with 11 bases lining up with TRBD1. Germline loops: CDR1 SGHRS, CDR2 YFSETQ. Trimming cost V 4 bases and J 1 base; bases outside gene matches: 4. The CDR3 length is 15 residues. The CDR3, as DNA: TGCGCCAGCAGCCTGGGACAGGGGGTATCCTACGAGCAGTACTTC. It is translated as CASSLGQGVSYEQYF.